The rows below give T cell receptor beta chains drawn from one sample of a study of blood T cell repertoires in COVID-19. Repertoires were generated with immunoSEQ multiplex PCR, while TCRdb's copy carries only in-frame clones and drops some. The table records 75,000 to 95,000 clones, around 88% of them present only once. Sequencing used peripheral blood. The receptor source for this set is an older woman with COVID-19, enrolled during active disease. Each CDR3 is given with its conserved first and last residue. D genes are given only for firm matches. Clone size is stated in some rows and not others, as once, few, many or a class when expanded.

D	size	V	J	length	CDR3	DNA
TRBD1	once	TRBV11-3	TRBJ2-3	15	CASSAGQGAADTQYF	TGTGCCAGCAGCGCCGGACAGGGGGCGGCGGATACGCAGTATTTT
-	-	TRBV11-3	TRBJ2-2	15	CASSLQGRNTGELFF	TGTGCCAGCAGCCTACAAGGGAGGAACACCGGGGAGCTGTTTTTT
-	-	TRBV5-6	TRBJ2-2	16	CASSPVRGGRTGELFF	TGTGCCAGCAGCCCTGTCAGGGGCGGGAGAACCGGGGAGCTGTTTTTT
-	-	TRBV6-4	TRBJ1-6	16	CASSDSIGGGNSPLHF	TGTGCCAGCAGTGACTCGATAGGGGGAGGGAATTCACCCCTCCACTTT
-	-	TRBV28	TRBJ1-2	15	CASSTTGAGHYGYTF	TGTGCCAGCAGTACAACCGGAGCAGGGCACTATGGCTACACCTTC
-	once	TRBV7-9	TRBJ2-1	12	CASSPRSAEQFF	TGTGCCAGCAGCCCGCGGTCCGCTGAGCAGTTCTTC
TRBD1	-	TRBV5-5	TRBJ1-4	16	CASSGTSGTVNEKLFF	TGTGCCAGCAGCGGAACGTCCGGGACAGTTAATGAAAAACTGTTTTTT
TRBD1	-	TRBV30	TRBJ2-7	13	CAWNRDRGGEQYF	TGTGCCTGGAATCGGGACAGGGGGGGCGAGCAGTACTTC
TRBD1	-	TRBV15	TRBJ2-7	20	CATSRDTTGGGTGPIYEQYF	TGTGCCACCAGCAGAGATACCACCGGAGGCGGGACAGGGCCTATCTACGAGCAGTACTTC
-	once	TRBV7-9	TRBJ2-6	16	CASSPWAGSGANVLTF	TGTGCCAGCAGCCCCTGGGCGGGTTCTGGGGCCAACGTCCTGACTTTC
TRBD2	-	TRBV6-2/TRBV6-3	TRBJ2-1	15	CASSYQTSGVGEQFF	TGTGCCAGCAGTTACCAGACTAGCGGGGTTGGTGAGCAGTTCTTC
-	once	TRBV4-1	TRBJ2-3	14	CASSPRDSARTQYF	TGCGCCAGCAGCCCGAGGGACTCTGCCCGGACGCAGTATTTT
TRBD2	-	TRBV28	TRBJ2-1	15	CATLSLADSYNEQFF	TGTGCCACCCTATCCCTAGCGGACTCCTACAATGAGCAGTTCTTC
TRBD2	-	TRBV7-2	TRBJ2-3	15	CASSFSSGRTDTQYF	TGTGCCAGCAGCTTCTCTAGCGGGCGCACAGATACGCAGTATTTT
TRBD2	-	TRBV5-1	TRBJ2-2	16	CASSFGGTSNGGELFF	TGCGCCAGCAGCTTTGGAGGGACTAGCAATGGCGGGGAGCTGTTTTTT
TRBD2	-	TRBV30	TRBJ2-3	15	CAWGGGEVGGDTQYF	TGTGCCTGGGGCGGGGGGGAGGTAGGTGGTGATACGCAGTATTTT
-	-	TRBV6-2/TRBV6-3	TRBJ1-5	17	CASSYAREGIGNQPQHF	TGTGCCAGCAGTTACGCCAGGGAAGGTATTGGCAATCAGCCCCAGCATTTT
TRBD1	-	TRBV7-2	TRBJ1-2	15	CASSSTGAISDGYTF	TGTGCCAGCAGCTCCACAGGGGCTATAAGTGATGGCTACACCTTC
-	-	TRBV4-2	TRBJ2-7	14	CASSQVGARYEQYF	TGTGCCAGCAGCCAAGTGGGGGCTAGATACGAGCAGTACTTC
TRBD2	-	TRBV5-1	TRBJ2-1	15	CASSLATSGANEQFF	TGCGCCAGCAGCTTGGCTACTAGCGGGGCCAATGAGCAGTTCTTC
-	-	TRBV9	TRBJ2-2	15	CASNPGDDTTGELFF	TGTGCCAGCAACCCCGGGGATGATACTACCGGGGAGCTGTTTTTT
-	-	TRBV19	TRBJ2-1	16	CASGLEGGGAYNEQFF	TGTGCCAGTGGCCTCGAGGGTGGCGGGGCCTACAATGAGCAGTTCTTC
TRBD2	-	TRBV19	TRBJ2-1	15	CASSIALAGEDEQFF	TGTGCCAGTAGTATCGCACTAGCGGGGGAGGATGAGCAGTTCTTC
-	-	TRBV5-1	TRBJ2-2	14	CASKQETNTGELFF	TGCGCCAGCAAACAGGAGACGAACACCGGGGAGCTGTTTTTT
-	few	TRBV19	TRBJ1-5	13	CASSTAGNQPQHF	TGTGCCAGTAGTACCGCGGGAAACCAGCCCCAGCATTTT
TRBD1	-	TRBV4-1	TRBJ1-2	13	CASSPGDSYGYTF	TGCGCCAGCAGCCCAGGGGACAGCTATGGCTACACCTTC
TRBD1	-	TRBV2	TRBJ1-4	14	CASSEGTGFEKLFF	TGTGCCAGCAGTGAAGGGACAGGGTTTGAAAAACTGTTTTTT
-	-	TRBV4-1	TRBJ2-5	14	CASSQEDRQGTQYF	TGCGCCAGCAGCCAAGAGGACCGGCAGGGGACCCAGTACTTC
-	-	TRBV19	TRBJ1-2	12	CASSMAGQGYTF	TGTGCCAGTAGTATGGCCGGACAGGGCTACACCTTC
-	-	TRBV5-1	TRBJ2-5	11	CASAIQETQYF	TGCGCCAGCGCGATTCAAGAGACCCAGTACTTC
TRBD1	-	TRBV15	TRBJ1-1	15	CATSSRQGAKTEAFF	TGTGCCACCAGCAGTAGGCAGGGGGCTAAGACTGAAGCTTTCTTT
TRBD1	few	TRBV7-2	TRBJ1-2	14	CASSPGTGGYGYTF	TGTGCCAGCAGCCCGGGGACAGGCGGCTATGGCTACACCTTC
-	-	TRBV12-2	TRBJ1-2	15	CASRSRGQGEDGYTF	TGTGCAAGTCGCTCGAGGGGCCAGGGGGAGGATGGCTACACCTTC
-	-	TRBV7-9	TRBJ1-1	15	CASSLEAGMNTEAFF	TGTGCCAGCAGCTTGGAGGCTGGAATGAACACTGAAGCTTTCTTT
TRBD1	-	TRBV5-4	TRBJ1-1	15	CASSTRQGMNTEAFF	TGTGCCAGCAGCACAAGACAGGGAATGAACACTGAAGCTTTCTTT
TRBD2	-	TRBV19	TRBJ2-3	17	CASSLGTSGGYTDTQYF	TGTGCCAGTAGTCTCGGGACTAGCGGGGGGTACACAGATACGCAGTATTTT
-	-	TRBV19	TRBJ1-1	13	CASSIGGNTEAFF	TGTGCCAGTAGTATCGGAGGGAACACTGAAGCTTTCTTT